One sample yielded the 2 T cell receptor beta chains listed below, sequenced in a study of response to subunit inactivated influenza vaccine. Via MiXCR, TCRdb re-called the RT-PCR reads, giving one row per CDR3 protein. The sample includes more than 200,000 distinct CDR3 sequences, more than 9% seen only once; the top ten take about 8%. The input for sequencing was non-naive T cells sorted from PBMCs, taken around 14 days before vaccination. Receptor source: a man over 45 who received an inactivated influenza vaccine.

The J gene is TRBJ2-7, the V gene TRBV20-1, with a weak D call TRBD1 (6 bases). The CDR3 extends over 13 amino acids. V shed 4 bases and J shed 2 bases, with 12 bases lying between them. Germline loops: CDR1 DFQATT, CDR2 SNEGSKA (reference sequence). This chain's CDR3 is CSAIQGFAYEQYF. The CDR3 DNA reads as TGCAGTGCTATTCAGGGGTTTGCCTACGAGCAGTACTTC.

This clonotype has more than one count but fewer than ten. This chain joins TRBV7-2 and TRBJ2-1, with D uncertain. CDR3 length equals 13 residues. CDR1 and CDR2 from the germline V gene are SGHTA and FQGNSA. V was cut by 1 base and J by 10 bases, with 11 bases left in between. CDR3 coding DNA: TGTGCCAGCAGCTTAGAAGTACGAAAGGAGCAGTTCTTC. This codes for CASSLEVRKEQFF.